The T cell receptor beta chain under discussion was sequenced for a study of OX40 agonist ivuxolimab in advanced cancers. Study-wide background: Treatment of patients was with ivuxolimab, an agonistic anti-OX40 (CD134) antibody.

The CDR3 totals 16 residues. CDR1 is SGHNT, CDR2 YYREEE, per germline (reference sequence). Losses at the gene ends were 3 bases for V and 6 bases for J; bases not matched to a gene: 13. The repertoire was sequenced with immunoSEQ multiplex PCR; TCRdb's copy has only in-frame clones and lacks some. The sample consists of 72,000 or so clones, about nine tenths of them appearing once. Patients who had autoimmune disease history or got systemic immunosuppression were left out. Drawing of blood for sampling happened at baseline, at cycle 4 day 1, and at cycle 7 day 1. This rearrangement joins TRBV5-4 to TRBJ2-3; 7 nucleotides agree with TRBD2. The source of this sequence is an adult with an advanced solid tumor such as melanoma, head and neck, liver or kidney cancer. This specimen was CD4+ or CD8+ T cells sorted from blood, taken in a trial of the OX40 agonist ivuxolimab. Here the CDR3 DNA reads TGTGCCAGCAGCTACCGACTAGCTCCACCCCGGGATACGCAGTATTTT. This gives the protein CASSYRLAPPRDTQYF.